This T cell receptor (beta chain) came from a study of cytomegalovirus exposure and HLA in healthy donors. For the study at large: Of the donors genotyped, about 390 in all, about 76% fell in the Caucasian-associated ancestry cluster.

As concerns this clone: Its antigen is unidentified.

Germline V gene lookup returns CDR1 MDHEN and CDR2 SYDVKM. The V gene lost 1 base and the J gene lost 4 bases, with 14 bases spanning the gap. This CDR3 contains 16 residues. PCR was performed using 60 Vbeta and 13 Jbeta primers. Here immunoSEQ multiplex PCR was the method, and the copy in TCRdb shows in-frame clones only, minus some. The sample has 100,000 to 150,000 clones, roughly four fifths seen once. Notes on the study in general: According to the study, roughly 160 TCR beta chains were cytomegalovirus-associated. Later analysis suggested links between common viral pathogens and several top significant clusters. The records held CMV serostatus as the only immune exposure information.

The rearrangement links TRBV28 to TRBJ2-1, with D possibly TRBD1 on 6 matching bases. The clonotype was recovered from a male donor in good health and CMV-seronegative. The sample comprised PBMCs. The CDR3 loop reads CASSLLGAQVYNEQFF. The DNA of the CDR3 is TGTGCCAGCAGTTTATTGGGGGCGCAGGTATACAATGAGCAGTTCTTC.